These 24 T cell receptor beta chains came from one sample sequenced in a study of T cell changes during pregnancy in multiple sclerosis. The repertoire was sequenced with immunoSEQ multiplex PCR; TCRdb's copy has only in-frame clones and lacks some. The sample lists under 75,000 clones; roughly 89% were seen once. The specimen was CD4+ T cells from peripheral blood mononuclear cells, collected after pregnancy. Receptors originate from a female donor in good health, enrolled as a control in a pregnancy study.

CDR3: CASSSGQGAPYEQYF. The CDR3 nucleotides read TGTGCCAGCAGCTCCGGACAGGGGGCCCCCTACGAGCAGTACTTC. The genes are TRBV11-3 and TRBJ2-7; 11 bases line up with TRBD1. The CDR3 sequence is 15 residues long. V lost 4 bases to trimming and J lost 2 bases; unmatched junction nucleotides: 4. Per the germline V gene, CDR1 is SGHNT and CDR2 is YENEEA.

The chain couples TRBV30 to TRBJ2-7, with D tentatively TRBD1 (7 bases). The CDR3 covers 15 residues. Looked up from germline, CDR1 is GTSNPN and CDR2 is SVGIG (reference sequence). V was trimmed by 3 bases and J by 9 bases, leaving 24 bases between them. CDR3 residues: CAWSHPFSAGGPQYF. The CDR3 nucleotides read TGTGCCTGGAGCCACCCTTTTTCCGCAGGGGGGCCGCAGTACTTC.

V usage is TRBV4-1 and J usage is TRBJ2-2; 10 bases agree with TRBD1. The J segment lost 6 bases and the V segment lost 1 base, leaving 2 bases of the junction unmatched. From germline, CDR1 is MGHRA and CDR2 YSYEKL. The CDR3 runs 15 residues. The CDR3 nucleotides read TGCGCCAGCAGCCAAGGACAGGGGGCCGCCGGGGAGCTGTTTTTT. It yields the protein CASSQGQGAAGELFF.

The CDR3 sequence is CASSLSGTGEYEQYF. For the CDR3, the DNA is TGCGCCAGCAGCCTCTCCGGGACAGGGGAATACGAGCAGTACTTC. V is TRBV4-3 and J is TRBJ2-7, with 10 positions matching TRBD1. The CDR3 runs to 15 residues. The V segment lost 4 bases and the J segment 4 bases; nucleotides outside the gene matches: 7. The germline gives CDR1 LGHNA, CDR2 YSLEER.

The chain employs TRBV5-1 and TRBJ2-7; tentatively, D is TRBD2 (6 bases). Trimming removed 3 bases from V and 7 bases from J, with 17 bases in between. Per the germline V gene, CDR1 is SGHRS and CDR2 is YFSETQ. The CDR3 totals 14 residues. CDR3 amino acids: CASSSMGGRSEQYF. The CDR3 nucleotides are TGCGCCAGCAGCTCGATGGGGGGTCGGAGTGAGCAGTACTTC.

The table lists this clone with a few counts. The gene calls are TRBV7-3 and TRBJ1-1; TRBD1 matches 7 bases. There are 14 residues in the CDR3. Germline CDR1 SGHTA, CDR2 FQGTGA. Trimming cost V 7 bases and J 0 bases; bases outside gene matches: 5. Here the CDR3 reads CASKRTGMNTEAFF. CDR3 in DNA: TGTGCCAGCAAACGGACAGGCATGAACACTGAAGCTTTCTTT.

The rearrangement links TRBV11-2 to TRBJ2-3; 13 bases map to TRBD2. Germline CDR1 is SGHAT and CDR2 is FQNNGV. The J segment lost 4 bases and the V segment lost 1 base, leaving 2 bases of the junction unmatched. This CDR3 is 16 amino acids long. CDR3 DNA: TGTGCCAGCAGCTTAGGACTAGCGGGGGGATCAGATACGCAGTATTTT. This translates into CASSLGLAGGSDTQYF.

The rearrangement joins TRBV10-3 to TRBJ2-5; 11 positions agree with TRBD2. The J segment lost 2 bases and the V segment lost 5 bases, leaving 4 bases of the junction unmatched. This CDR3 spans 15 amino acids. CDR1 and CDR2 from the germline V gene are ENHRY and SYGVKD. The DNA for the CDR3 is TGTGCCATCAGTTCTAGCGGGGGGCCTCAAGAGACCCAGTACTTC. The encoded protein is CAISSSGGPQETQYF.

The V and J genes are TRBV30 and TRBJ1-2, with 10 bases that match TRBD1. In germline, CDR1 is GTSNPN, CDR2 SVGIG (reference sequence). This CDR3 spans 14 amino acids. V lost 2 bases to trimming and J lost 5 bases; unmatched junction nucleotides: 5. The CDR3 is CAWSTDRGGYGYTF. CDR3 sequence (DNA): TGTGCCTGGAGTACGGACAGGGGGGGGTATGGCTACACCTTC.

In this sample, this clone turned up a few times. The chain recombines TRBV20-1 with TRBJ1-1; no clear D gene. From germline, CDR1 is DFQATT and CDR2 SNEGSKA (reference sequence). This CDR3 spans 11 amino acids. Trimming took 3 bases from V and 6 from J, leaving 8 bases between them. This CDR3 reads CSASLVAEAFF. The CDR3 region has the DNA TGCAGTGCTAGCCTCGTAGCTGAAGCTTTCTTT.

This chain links TRBV7-3 with TRBJ2-6; perhaps TRBD1 as D (6 bases). CDR1 SGHTA and CDR2 FQGTGA come from the germline V gene. Trimming shortened V by 6 bases and J by 0 bases, and 15 bases separated the two germline ends. The CDR3 spans 17 residues. The CDR3 coding sequence is TGTGCCAGCAGTGGGGCAGGGGAAAGCTCTGGGGCCAACGTCCTGACTTTC. Protein: CASSGAGESSGANVLTF.

This clone came up once. This rearrangement joins TRBV28 to TRBJ2-7, with 9 bases lining up with TRBD1. Germline V gene lookup returns CDR1 MDHEN and CDR2 SYDVKM. The CDR3 extends over 14 amino acids. Trimming took 5 bases from V and 3 from J; bases not matched to a gene: 5. CDR3 amino acids: CASSTTGGIYEQYF. CDR3 nucleotides: TGTGCCAGCAGTACGACAGGGGGGATCTACGAGCAGTACTTC.

Remarks on this clone: This same CDR3 is encoded by further DNA sequences in the sample. In nucleotides, the CDR3 is TGCGCCAGCAGCACCGGGGGTAACACTGAAGCTTTCTTT. This sequence encodes CASSTGGNTEAFF. V is TRBV5-1 and J is TRBJ1-1; D perhaps matches TRBD1 (5 bases). Germline CDR1 is SGHRS and CDR2 is YFSETQ. The V end lost 4 bases, the J end lost 2 bases, and 9 bases lay between the germline ends. CDR3 length equals 13 residues. The full variable domain, its missing parts supplied by reference TRBV5-1 and TRBJ1-1, is KAGVTQTPRYLIKTRGQQVTLSCSPISGHRSVSWYQQTPGQGLQFLFEYFSETQRNKGNFPGRFSGRQFSNSRSEMNVSTLELGDSALYLCASSTGGNTEAFFGQGTRLTVV.

V usage is TRBV7-2 and J usage is TRBJ2-7, with TRBD2 identical over 11 bases. The V gene end was trimmed by 5 bases and the J gene end by 10 bases; junction bases not matched to a gene: 4. The CDR3 has 12 amino acids. The germline CDR1 and CDR2 sequences are SGHTA and FQGNSA. The CDR3 sequence is CASSRSGGAQYF. CDR3 nucleotides: TGTGCCAGCAGCCGTAGCGGGGGGGCCCAGTACTTC.

The rearrangement uses TRBV7-3 and TRBJ2-5; 7 positions agree with TRBD1. Germline CDR1 SGHTA, CDR2 FQGTGA. This CDR3 spans 13 amino acids. V shed 5 bases and J 4 bases; nucleotides not matched to a gene: 4. The CDR3 sequence is CASSEDRAETQYF. The CDR3 nucleotides are TGTGCCAGCAGCGAAGACAGGGCAGAGACCCAGTACTTC.

This clone was observed a few times. This sequence joins TRBV14 and TRBJ2-1; 7 positions match TRBD2. The CDR3 is made up of 14 amino acids. From germline, CDR1 is SGHDN and CDR2 FVKESK. Trimming removed 4 bases from V and 2 bases from J; junction bases left unmatched: 2. CDR3 bases: TGTGCCAGCAGCCCGGGGGGTACCTACAATGAGCAGTTCTTC. Its protein product is CASSPGGTYNEQFF. Together with reference TRBV14 and TRBJ2-1, the CDR3 gives the full variable domain: EAGVTQFPSHSVIEKGQTVTLRCDPISGHDNLYWYRRVMGKEIKFLLHFVKESKQDESGMPNNRFLAERTGGTYSTLKVQPAELEDSGVYFCASSPGGTYNEQFFGPGTRLTVL.

This chain joins TRBV5-1 and TRBJ2-2, with TRBD1 identical over 7 bases. The V gene's germline CDR1 is SGHRS and CDR2 YFSETQ. V lost 4 bases, J lost 2 bases, and 8 bases stayed unmatched. This CDR3 is 16 amino acids long. The CDR3 DNA is TGCGCCAGCAGCCAACAGACAGGGCTCAACACCGGGGAGCTGTTTTTT. Its translation: CASSQQTGLNTGELFF.

This clone showed up just a few times. The V gene is TRBV5-1, the J gene TRBJ1-6; the D gene is possibly TRBD1 (5 bases). V lost 0 bases, J lost 9 bases, and 16 bases lay in between. Germline V gives CDR1 SGHRS, CDR2 YFSETQ. The CDR3 is 16 amino acids. The chain's CDR3 is CASSLAGDRGVSPLHF. CDR3 sequence (DNA): TGCGCCAGCAGCTTGGCTGGCGACAGAGGTGTTTCACCCCTCCACTTT.

The rearrangement uses TRBV10-3 and TRBJ2-7; maybe TRBD1 (5 bases). V lost 3 bases and J 0 bases, leaving 15 bases between the germline ends. Germline CDR1 reads ENHRY; CDR2 reads SYGVKD. The CDR3 is 16 residues long. The CDR3 DNA sequence: TGTGCCATCAGTGACCCCCTTAAGGGGCACTCCTACGAGCAGTACTTC. Translation: CAISDPLKGHSYEQYF.

V and J are TRBV4-1 and TRBJ2-1; 7 bases are shared with TRBD1. Germline V lookup: CDR1 MGHRA, CDR2 YSYEKL. After removal of 4 bases from V and 2 bases from J, the junction contained 17 bases not matched to a gene. CDR3 size: 19 residues. The CDR3 is CASSRNRGQGSGAYNEQFF. The CDR3 DNA sequence: TGCGCCAGCAGCCGAAACAGGGGTCAGGGATCAGGGGCCTACAATGAGCAGTTCTTC.

This chain joins TRBV5-1 and TRBJ1-4, with 8 bases aligning to TRBD1. The trim removed 4 bases at V and 8 bases at J, leaving 10 bases unmatched. Germline V CDR1 and CDR2: SGHRS, YFSETQ. The CDR3 loop spans 15 amino acids. The CDR3 here is CASSRTGGEGEKLFF. For the CDR3, the DNA is TGCGCCAGCAGCCGTACAGGGGGTGAGGGCGAAAAACTGTTTTTT.

This chain joins TRBV7-9 and TRBJ2-1; 10 bases align to TRBD2. This CDR3 contains 16 residues. V was pared by 4 bases and J by 4 bases, with 7 bases of the junction left unmatched. Germline CDR1 reads SEHNR; CDR2 reads FQNEAQ (reference sequence). Here the CDR3 DNA reads TGTGCCAGCAGCTGGGACCTAGCGGGGGATTACAATGAGCAGTTCTTC. It specifies CASSWDLAGDYNEQFF.

This chain joins TRBV7-2 and TRBJ1-2; D is possibly TRBD1 (6 bases). V shed 3 bases and J shed 8 bases, with 7 bases lying between them. This CDR3 has 11 amino acids. CDR1 is SGHTA, CDR2 FQGNSA, per germline. In DNA form, the CDR3 reads TGTGCCAGCAGCTTGACAGGAGGCTACACCTTC. As protein: CASSLTGGYTF.

As DNA, the CDR3 is TGTGCCAGCAGCGCGGGACAGATAATGAACACTGAAGCTTTCTTT. Translated: CASSAGQIMNTEAFF. This chain joins TRBV9 and TRBJ1-1; 7 nucleotides match TRBD1. Germline V gives CDR1 SGDLS, CDR2 YYNGEE. The CDR3 loop spans 15 amino acids. The junction had 5 bases not matched to a gene; V was cut back by 3 bases and J by 0 bases.